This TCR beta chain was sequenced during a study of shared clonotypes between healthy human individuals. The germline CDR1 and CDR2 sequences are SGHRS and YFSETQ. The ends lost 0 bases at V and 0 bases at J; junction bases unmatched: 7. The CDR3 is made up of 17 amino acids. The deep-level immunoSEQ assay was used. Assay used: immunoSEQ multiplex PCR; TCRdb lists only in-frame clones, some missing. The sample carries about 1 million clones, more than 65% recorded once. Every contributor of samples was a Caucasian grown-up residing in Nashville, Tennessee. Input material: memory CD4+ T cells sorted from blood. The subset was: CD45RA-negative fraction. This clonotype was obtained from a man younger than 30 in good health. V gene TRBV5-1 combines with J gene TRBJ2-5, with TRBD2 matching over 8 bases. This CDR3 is CASSLGRSGTYQETQYF. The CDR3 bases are TGCGCCAGCAGCTTGGGACGTAGCGGGACTTACCAAGAGACCCAGTACTTC.